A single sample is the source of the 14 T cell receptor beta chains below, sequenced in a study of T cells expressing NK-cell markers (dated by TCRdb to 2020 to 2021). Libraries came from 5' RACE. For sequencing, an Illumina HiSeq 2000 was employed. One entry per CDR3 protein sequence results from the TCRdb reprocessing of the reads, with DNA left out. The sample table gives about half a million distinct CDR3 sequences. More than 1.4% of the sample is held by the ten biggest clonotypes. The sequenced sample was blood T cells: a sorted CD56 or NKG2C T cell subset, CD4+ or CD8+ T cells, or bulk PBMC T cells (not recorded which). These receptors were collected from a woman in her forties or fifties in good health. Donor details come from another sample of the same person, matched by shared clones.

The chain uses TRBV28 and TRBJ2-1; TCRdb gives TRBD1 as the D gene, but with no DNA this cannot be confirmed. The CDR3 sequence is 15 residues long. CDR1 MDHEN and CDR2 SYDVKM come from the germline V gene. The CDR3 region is CASSFPRNSYNEQFF.

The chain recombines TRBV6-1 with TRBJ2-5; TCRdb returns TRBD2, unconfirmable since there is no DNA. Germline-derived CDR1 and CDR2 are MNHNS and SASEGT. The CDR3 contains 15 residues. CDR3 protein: CASSEVGLASETQYF.

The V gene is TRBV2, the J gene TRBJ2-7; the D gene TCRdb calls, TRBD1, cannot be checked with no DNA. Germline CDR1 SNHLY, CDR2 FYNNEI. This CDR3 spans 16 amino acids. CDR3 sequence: CANTKFGAASSYEQYF.

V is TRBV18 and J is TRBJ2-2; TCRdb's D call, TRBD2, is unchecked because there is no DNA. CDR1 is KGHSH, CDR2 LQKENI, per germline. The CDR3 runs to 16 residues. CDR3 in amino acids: CASSPLAGQNTGELFF.

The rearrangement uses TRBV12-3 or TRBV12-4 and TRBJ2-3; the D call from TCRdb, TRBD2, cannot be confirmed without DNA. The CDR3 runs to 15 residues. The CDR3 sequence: CASSLESGGTDTQYF.

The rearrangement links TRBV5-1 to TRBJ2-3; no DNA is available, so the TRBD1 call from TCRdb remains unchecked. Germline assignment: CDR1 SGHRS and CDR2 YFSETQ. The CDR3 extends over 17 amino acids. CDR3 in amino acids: CASSLVPTGVSTDTQYF.

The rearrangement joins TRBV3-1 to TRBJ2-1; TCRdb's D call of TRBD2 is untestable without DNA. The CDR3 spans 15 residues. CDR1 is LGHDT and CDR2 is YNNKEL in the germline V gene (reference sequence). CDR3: CASSQEERTSGTQFF.

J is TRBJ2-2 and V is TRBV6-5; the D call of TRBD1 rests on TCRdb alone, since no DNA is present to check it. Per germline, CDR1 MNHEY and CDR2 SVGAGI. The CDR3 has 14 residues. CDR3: CASRLRSLYGELFF.

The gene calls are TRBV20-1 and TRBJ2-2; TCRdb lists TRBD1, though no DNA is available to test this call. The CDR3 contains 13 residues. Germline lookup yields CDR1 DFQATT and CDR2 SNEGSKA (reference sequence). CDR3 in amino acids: CSVGTGAAGELFF.

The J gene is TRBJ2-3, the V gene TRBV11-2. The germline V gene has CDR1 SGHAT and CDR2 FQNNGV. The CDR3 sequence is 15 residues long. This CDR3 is CASSLVRTSPDTQYF.

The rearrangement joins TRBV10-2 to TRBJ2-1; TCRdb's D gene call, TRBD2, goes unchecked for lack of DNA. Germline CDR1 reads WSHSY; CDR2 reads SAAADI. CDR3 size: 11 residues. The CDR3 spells CASAELAEQFF.

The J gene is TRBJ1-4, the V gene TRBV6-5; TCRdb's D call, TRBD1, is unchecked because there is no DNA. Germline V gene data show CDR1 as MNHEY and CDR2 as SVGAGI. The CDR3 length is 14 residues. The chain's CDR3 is CASSKGGWGEKLFF.

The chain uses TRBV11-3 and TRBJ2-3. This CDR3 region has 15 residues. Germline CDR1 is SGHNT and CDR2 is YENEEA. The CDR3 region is CASSTAGTSTDTQYF. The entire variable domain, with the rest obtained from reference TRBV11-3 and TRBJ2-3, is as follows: EAGVVQSPRYKIIEKKQPVAFWCNPISGHNTLYWYLQNLGQGPELLIRYENEEAVDDSQLPKDRFSAERLKGVDSTLKIQPAELGDSAVYLCASSTAGTSTDTQYFGPGTRLTVL.

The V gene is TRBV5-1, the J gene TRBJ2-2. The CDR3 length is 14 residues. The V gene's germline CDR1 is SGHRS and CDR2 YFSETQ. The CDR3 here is CASMLRGPTGELFF.